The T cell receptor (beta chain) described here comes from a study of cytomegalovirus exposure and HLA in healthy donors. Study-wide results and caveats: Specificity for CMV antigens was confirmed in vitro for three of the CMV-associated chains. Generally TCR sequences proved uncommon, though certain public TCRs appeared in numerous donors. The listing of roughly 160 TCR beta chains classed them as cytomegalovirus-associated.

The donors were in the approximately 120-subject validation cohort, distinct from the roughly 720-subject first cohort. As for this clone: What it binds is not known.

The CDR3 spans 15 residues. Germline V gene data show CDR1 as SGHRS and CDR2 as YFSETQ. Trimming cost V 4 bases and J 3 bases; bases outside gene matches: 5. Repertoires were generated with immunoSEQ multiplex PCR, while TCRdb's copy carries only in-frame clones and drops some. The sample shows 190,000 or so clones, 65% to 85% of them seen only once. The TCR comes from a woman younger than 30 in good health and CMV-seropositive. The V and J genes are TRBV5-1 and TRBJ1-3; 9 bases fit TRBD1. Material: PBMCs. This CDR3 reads CASSKQGASGNTIYF. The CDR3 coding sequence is TGCGCCAGCAGCAAACAGGGGGCTAGTGGAAACACCATATATTTT.